This entry is about one T cell receptor beta chain. Antigen unknown. The data are from a study of blood T cells in healthy people across ages. Study-level background: The template switching approach captured approximately one barcoded beta molecule for every two T cells.

Each donor gave 9 to 10 milliliters of peripheral blood. RNA extraction gave at least 5 micrograms of total RNA per sample. Study-wide points: It was not possible, with unsorted PBMCs, to conclusively compare naive and antigen-experienced cells.

This CDR3 comprises 15 residues. V was trimmed by 4 bases and J by 1 base, leaving 14 bases between them. In germline, CDR1 is SGHTA, CDR2 FQGTGA. PCR was performed a second time for roughly 7 to 11 cycles using a sample-barcoded 5' primer and a J-beta primer mix. TCRdb analysed the 5' RACE reads with MiXCR anew, one entry per CDR3 protein. The sample comprises around 800,000 distinct CDR3 sequences, about half of which are singletons, and roughly 20% rests with the top ten. The chain joins TRBV7-3 to TRBJ2-7; no definite D call. This TCR was recovered from an elderly man in good health. The sequenced material came from blood. CDR3 sequence reads: CASSSDTDSSYEQYF. The CDR3, as DNA: TGTGCCAGCAGCTCCGACACAGATTCTTCCTACGAGCAGTACTTC.